One TCR beta chain is described in this entry. Germline V CDR1 and CDR2: MGHDK, SYGVNS. V gave up 6 bases and J gave up 3 bases; unmatched junction bases: 4. The CDR3 extends over 14 amino acids. The sample comes from a study of blood T cell repertoires in COVID-19. Study-level information: Collection of acute and convalescent COVID-19 samples took place in the United States, Italy and Spain. In each case, the material was cDNA or gDNA derived from T cells, B-cell-depleted T cells, or PBMCs.

Per the authors' pipeline: Researchers report that nucleated cell counts were estimated from reference gene primer amplification. TCRdb's table, derived via immunoSEQ multiplex PCR, lists solely in-frame clones and lacks some. V and J calls plus clone size are reproduced from that table; the DNA served to infer D and trimming. The table lists around 170,000 clones, under 90% of them singletons. The rearrangement joins TRBV25-1 to TRBJ1-2; TRBD1 agrees at 10 bases. Source material: peripheral blood. The TCR originated in a young man with active or convalescent COVID-19. The CDR3 nucleotides read TGTGCCAGCAGAGGGACAGGGGTTGACTATGGCTACACCTTC. Protein: CASRGTGVDYGYTF.